Listed below are T cell receptor beta chains from one sample, sequenced in a study of PD-1 blockade in classical Hodgkin lymphoma. Profiling relied on immunoSEQ multiplex PCR, and the TCRdb table lists in-frame clones only, not all of them. The sample includes some 21,000 clones, more than 80% seen only once; the top ten take approximately 12%. This material consisted of peripheral blood mononuclear cells (PBMCs), taken before the fourth cycle of nivolumab. The source of these receptors is a human donor with classical Hodgkin lymphoma. The conserved cysteine and the conserved F or W are not part of the CDR3 here.

V | CDR3
TRBV28 | ASKPQRWGYAKNIQY
TRBV14 | ASSQDDTNRAHHPQETQY
TRBV4-3 | ASSPGFTNTEAF
TRBV14 | ASSQDLSDTQY
TRBV7-9 | ASSLLGPRGTDTQY
TRBV6-5 | ASSPDRVNTEAF
TRBV11-1 | ASSSSVTSYEQY
TRBV21-1 | ASSRWTGDDGYT
TRBV10-2 | ASSETSGSSYEQY
TRBV18 | ASSPQGITQPQH
TRBV7-9 | ASSHVGRERNQPQH
TRBV7-3 | ASSDPTGGSPGANVLT
TRBV28 | ASIKGRGPWTYT
TRBV6-5 | ASSYSLSNEQF
TRBV7-3 | ASSPLAGVETDTQY
TRBV11-2 | ASSFMRTGELF
TRBV5-1 | ASSTRGLAGVTDTQY
TRBV7-2 | ASRLAGANTGELF
TRBV4-2 | ASSQDSGGSQPQH
TRBV6-5 | ASSRTSTSNEQF
TRBV2 | ASTPMTGHDVNEQY
TRBV7-6 | ASSLGQGSVNEKLF
TRBV2 | ASSFDRGIGGELF
TRBV18 | ASSPWTDTEAF